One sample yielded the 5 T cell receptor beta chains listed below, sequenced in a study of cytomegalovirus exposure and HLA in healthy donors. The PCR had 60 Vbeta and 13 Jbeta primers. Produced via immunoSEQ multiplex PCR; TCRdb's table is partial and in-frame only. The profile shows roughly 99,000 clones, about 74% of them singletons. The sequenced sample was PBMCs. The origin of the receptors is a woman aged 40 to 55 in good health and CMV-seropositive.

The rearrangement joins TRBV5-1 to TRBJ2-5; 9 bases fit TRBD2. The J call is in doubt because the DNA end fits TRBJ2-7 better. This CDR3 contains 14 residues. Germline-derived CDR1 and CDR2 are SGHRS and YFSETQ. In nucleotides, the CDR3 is TGCGCCAGCAGGAGGAGCGGGGGGTTCTACGAGCAGTACTTC. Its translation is CASRRSGGFYEQYF.

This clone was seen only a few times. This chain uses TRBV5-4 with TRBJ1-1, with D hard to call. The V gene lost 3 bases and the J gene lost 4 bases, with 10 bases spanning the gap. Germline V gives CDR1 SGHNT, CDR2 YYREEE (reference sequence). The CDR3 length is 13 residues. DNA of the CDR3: TGTGCCAGCAGCTCGGGGAGAGGCACTGAAGCTTTCTTT. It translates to CASSSGRGTEAFF.

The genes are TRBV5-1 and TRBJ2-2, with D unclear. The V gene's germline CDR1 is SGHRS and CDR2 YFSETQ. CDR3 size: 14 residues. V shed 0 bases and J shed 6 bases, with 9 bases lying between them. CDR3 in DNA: TGCGCCAGCAGCTTGGCCACTACCTCCGGGGAGCTGTTTTTT. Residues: CASSLATTSGELFF.

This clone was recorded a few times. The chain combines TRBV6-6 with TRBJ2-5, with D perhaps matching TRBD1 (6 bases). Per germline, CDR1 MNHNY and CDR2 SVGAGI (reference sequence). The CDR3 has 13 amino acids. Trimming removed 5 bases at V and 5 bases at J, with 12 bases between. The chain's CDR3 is CASSLTGYETQYF. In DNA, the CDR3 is TGTGCCAGCAGTCTTACAGGGTATGAGACCCAGTACTTC.

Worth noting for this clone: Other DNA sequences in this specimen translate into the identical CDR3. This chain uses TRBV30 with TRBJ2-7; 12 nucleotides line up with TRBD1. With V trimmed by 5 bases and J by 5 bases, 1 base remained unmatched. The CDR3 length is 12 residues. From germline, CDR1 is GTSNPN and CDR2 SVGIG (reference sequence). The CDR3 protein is CAWGTGGHEQYF. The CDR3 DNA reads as TGTGCCTGGGGGACAGGGGGCCACGAGCAGTACTTC.